This is a list of T cell receptor beta chains from one sample in a study of OX40 agonist ivuxolimab in advanced cancers. Some clones are missing from TCRdb's copy, which holds only in-frame ones; the method was immunoSEQ multiplex PCR. Of some 20,000 clones in the sample, 74% were seen once. The sequencing used CD4+ or CD8+ T cells sorted from blood, collected in a trial of the OX40 agonist ivuxolimab. Receptors were obtained from an adult with an advanced solid tumor such as melanoma, head and neck, liver or kidney cancer. Each CDR3 is given with its conserved first and last residue.

>TRBJ2-3|TRBV18
CASSRTGERDTQYF
>TRBJ2-1|TRBV4-1
CASSPGLDNEQFF
>TRBJ2-2|TRBV6-5
CASSSRTGYTGELFF
>TRBJ2-7|TRBV18
CASSETGTGNEQYF
>TRBJ1-1|TRBV28
CASSLRAGLNTEAFF
>TRBJ2-1|TRBV29-1
CSVGGLSSPRSPGEQFF
>TRBJ2-3|TRBV6-5
CASSYNLEGSDTQYF
>TRBJ2-3|TRBV7-9
CASSPPGVSTDTQYF
>TRBJ2-7|TRBV27
CASRETGSYEQYF
>TRBJ2-3|TRBV27
CASRLQGTDTQYF
>TRBJ2-1|TRBV7-8
CASSPPTTYNEQFF
>TRBJ2-7|TRBV4-1
CASSHTRGDEQYF
>TRBJ2-7|TRBV11-2
CASSLVTGFTHEQYF
>TRBJ1-6|TRBV6-5
CASRSLGGYNSPLHF
>TRBJ2-7|TRBV19
CASSILGWNAPPF
>TRBJ1-2|TRBV6-5
CASSTPTGTYGYTF
>TRBJ2-3|TRBV6-5
CASSYGGGPRVDTQYF
>TRBJ1-1|TRBV7-9
CASSLALTEAFF
>TRBJ2-2|TRBV27
CASSLSSTGELFF
>TRBJ2-1|TRBV4-3
CASSQQRGGNNEQFF
>TRBJ2-7|TRBV28
CASSPSPDYEQYF
>TRBJ2-5|TRBV7-2
CASSPPPGVETQYF
>TRBJ1-6|TRBV7-6
CASSLGPKSSSYNSPLHF
>TRBJ2-3|TRBV27
CASSPAAPLSGPAQYF
>TRBJ2-3|TRBV4-1
CASSQDPLGTDTQYF
>TRBJ2-7|TRBV27
CASSFTVGSFNEQYF
>TRBJ1-6|TRBV7-9
CASSRTGVGSPLHF
>TRBJ1-1|TRBV20-1
CSAQWGVEAFF
>TRBJ1-5|TRBV6-4
CATEAQPQHF